This T cell receptor beta chain was obtained from a study of cytomegalovirus exposure and HLA in healthy donors. Study findings and constraints: First-cohort TCR clusters tended to co-occur in the 120 or so validation repertoires, a later analysis found. Cytomegalovirus-associated TCR beta chains were listed, numbering roughly 150. In vitro work confirmed that three CMV-associated chains recognize CMV antigens. Reportedly, cytomegalovirus status was diagnosed with high sensitivity and specificity.

Worth noting for this clone: Its antigen is still unknown.

The protocol was immunoSEQ multiplex PCR, while the TCRdb copy is restricted to in-frame clones and leaves out a portion. This table holds hundreds of thousands of clones, approximately 87% found once. With 3 bases removed from V and 4 bases from J, the gap between germline ends came to 15 bases. Germline-derived CDR1 and CDR2 are SGHAT and FQNNGV. The CDR3 is 15 amino acids. The clonotype comes from a woman between 18 and 29 years old in good health and CMV-seronegative. The chain recombines TRBV11-2 with TRBJ1-1; D is uncertain. The sequencing input was PBMCs. The CDR3 DNA is TGTGCCAGCAGCTTGAGGACGGCGATCAGCACTGAAGCTTTCTTT. The encoded protein is CASSLRTAISTEAFF.